What follows describes a single T cell receptor (beta chain). Its antigen is still unknown. This sample stems from a study of shared clonotypes between healthy human individuals. Study conclusions and caveats: Among donors, the sharing of clonotypes was expected to be influenced by sequencing depth.

V lost 3 bases to trimming and J lost 3 bases, with 12 bases between them. Germline lookup yields CDR1 SGHTA and CDR2 FQGNSA. This CDR3 is built from 15 residues. Clones were read by immunoSEQ multiplex PCR, and TCRdb kept only the in-frame ones, dropping some. In the table there are millions of clones, just over 90% of which are singletons. Sequenced material: naive CD4+ T cells sorted from blood. As for subset: CD45RA+ positively selected. This sequence was found in a man in his late teens or twenties in good health. The chain uses TRBV7-2 and TRBJ1-3; D is undetermined. The CDR3 is CASSFNGGSGNTIYF. DNA of the CDR3: TGTGCCAGCAGCTTTAATGGTGGGAGTGGAAACACCATATATTTT. Full variable domain (outside the CDR3, taken from reference TRBV7-2 and TRBJ1-3): GAGVSQSPSNKVTEKGKDVELRCDPISGHTALYWYRQSLGQGLEFLIYFQGNSAPDKSGLPSDRFSAERTGGSVSTLTIQRTQQEDSAVYLCASSFNGGSGNTIYFGEGSWLTVV.